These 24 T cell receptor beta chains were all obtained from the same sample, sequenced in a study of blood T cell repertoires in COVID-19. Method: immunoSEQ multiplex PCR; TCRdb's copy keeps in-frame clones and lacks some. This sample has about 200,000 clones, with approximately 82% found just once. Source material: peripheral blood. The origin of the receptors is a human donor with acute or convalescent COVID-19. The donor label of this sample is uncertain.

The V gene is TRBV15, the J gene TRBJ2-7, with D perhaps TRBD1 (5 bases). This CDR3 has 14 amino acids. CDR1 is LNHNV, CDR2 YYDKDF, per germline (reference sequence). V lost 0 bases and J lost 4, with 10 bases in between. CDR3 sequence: CATSRDSGIYEQYF. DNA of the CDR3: TGTGCCACCAGCAGAGACTCAGGGATATACGAGCAGTACTTC.

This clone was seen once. The CDR3 nucleotides read TGTGCCAGCAGCAGGGGACTCTCTGGAAACACCATATATTTT. It is translated as CASSRGLSGNTIYF. The chain uses TRBV5-5 and TRBJ1-3; the D gene is possibly TRBD1 (5 bases). CDR1 is SGHKS, CDR2 YYEKEE, per germline (reference sequence). CDR3 length equals 14 residues. V lost 4 bases, J lost 0 bases, and 8 bases lay in between.

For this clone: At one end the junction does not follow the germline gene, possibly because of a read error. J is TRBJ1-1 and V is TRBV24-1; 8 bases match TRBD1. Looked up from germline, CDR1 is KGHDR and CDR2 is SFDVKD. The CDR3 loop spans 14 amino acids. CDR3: CATRMTGANSEAFF. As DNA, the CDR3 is TGTGCCACCAGGATGACAGGGGCGAACAGTGAAGCTTTCTTT.

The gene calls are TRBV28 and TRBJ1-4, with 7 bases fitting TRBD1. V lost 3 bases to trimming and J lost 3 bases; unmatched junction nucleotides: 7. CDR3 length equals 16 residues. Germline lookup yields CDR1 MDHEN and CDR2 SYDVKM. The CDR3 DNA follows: TGTGCCAGCAGTTTTTCAGCAGGGGGAGCTAATGAAAAACTGTTTTTT. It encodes CASSFSAGGANEKLFF.

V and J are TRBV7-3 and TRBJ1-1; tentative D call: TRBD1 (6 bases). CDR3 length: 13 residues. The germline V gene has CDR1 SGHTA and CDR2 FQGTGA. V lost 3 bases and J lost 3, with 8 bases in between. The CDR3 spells CASSFHRDTEAFF. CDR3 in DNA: TGTGCCAGCAGCTTCCACAGGGACACTGAAGCTTTCTTT. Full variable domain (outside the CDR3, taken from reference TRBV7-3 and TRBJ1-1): GAGVSQTPSNKVTEKGKYVELRCDPISGHTALYWYRQSLGQGPEFLIYFQGTGAADDSGLPNDRFFAVRPEGSVSTLKIQRTERGDSAVYLCASSFHRDTEAFFGQGTRLTVV.

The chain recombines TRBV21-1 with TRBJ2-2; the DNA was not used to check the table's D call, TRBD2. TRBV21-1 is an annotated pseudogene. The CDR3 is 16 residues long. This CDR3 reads CASSKVPGKDTGELFF. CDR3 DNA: TGTGCCAGCAGCAAAGTGCCGGGGAAAGACACCGGGGAGCTGTTTTTT.

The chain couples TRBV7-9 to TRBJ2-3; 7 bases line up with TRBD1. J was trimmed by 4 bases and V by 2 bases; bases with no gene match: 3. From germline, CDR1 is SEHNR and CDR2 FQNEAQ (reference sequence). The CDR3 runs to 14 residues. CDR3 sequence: CASSLRQGADTQYF. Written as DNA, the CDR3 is TGTGCCAGCAGCTTAAGACAGGGTGCAGATACGCAGTATTTT.

The CDR3, as DNA: TGTGCCAGCAGCTTAGTAGCGCACCGAGCGGACAATGAGCAGTTCTTC. Residues: CASSLVAHRADNEQFF. The rearrangement links TRBV7-6 to TRBJ2-1, with D maybe TRBD2 (5 bases). V lost 1 base and J 5 bases, leaving 15 bases between the germline ends. Per germline, CDR1 SGHVS and CDR2 FNYEAQ. The CDR3 is 16 residues long.

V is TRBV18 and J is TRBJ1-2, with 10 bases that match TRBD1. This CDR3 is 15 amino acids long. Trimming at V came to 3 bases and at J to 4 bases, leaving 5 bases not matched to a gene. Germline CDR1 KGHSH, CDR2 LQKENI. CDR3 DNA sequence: TGTGCCAGCTCACCGGCCGGGACAGGGGCCTATGGCTACACCTTC. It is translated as CASSPAGTGAYGYTF.

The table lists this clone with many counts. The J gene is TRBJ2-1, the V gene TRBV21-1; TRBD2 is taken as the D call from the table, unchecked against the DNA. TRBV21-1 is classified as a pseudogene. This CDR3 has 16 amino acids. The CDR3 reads CASSKALFGGDNEQFF. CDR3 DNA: TGTGCCAGCAGCAAAGCGCTTTTTGGAGGAGACAATGAGCAGTTCTTC.

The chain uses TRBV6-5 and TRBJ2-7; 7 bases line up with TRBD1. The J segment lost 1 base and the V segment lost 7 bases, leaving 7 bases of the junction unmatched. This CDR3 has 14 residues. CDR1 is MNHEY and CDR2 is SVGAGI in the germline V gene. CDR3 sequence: CASNTGTASYEQYF. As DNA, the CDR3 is TGTGCCAGCAACACAGGGACAGCATCCTACGAGCAGTACTTC.

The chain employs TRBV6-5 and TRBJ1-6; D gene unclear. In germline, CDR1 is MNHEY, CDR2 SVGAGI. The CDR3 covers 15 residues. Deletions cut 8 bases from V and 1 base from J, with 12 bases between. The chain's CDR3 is CASLVILSYNSPLHF. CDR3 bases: TGTGCCAGCTTGGTTATTCTATCCTATAATTCACCCCTCCACTTT.

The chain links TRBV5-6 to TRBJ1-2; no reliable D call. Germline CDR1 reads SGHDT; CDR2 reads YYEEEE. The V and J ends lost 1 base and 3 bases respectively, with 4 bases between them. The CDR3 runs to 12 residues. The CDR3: CASSLRDYGYTF. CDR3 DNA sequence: TGTGCCAGCAGCTTGCGAGACTATGGCTACACCTTC.

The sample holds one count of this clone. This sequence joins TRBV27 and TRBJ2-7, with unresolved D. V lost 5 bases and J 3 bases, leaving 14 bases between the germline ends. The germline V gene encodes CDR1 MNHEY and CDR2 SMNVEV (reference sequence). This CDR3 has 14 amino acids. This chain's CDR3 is CASSKDNPRYEQYF. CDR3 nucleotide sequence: TGTGCCAGCAGTAAAGACAACCCCCGCTACGAGCAGTACTTC.

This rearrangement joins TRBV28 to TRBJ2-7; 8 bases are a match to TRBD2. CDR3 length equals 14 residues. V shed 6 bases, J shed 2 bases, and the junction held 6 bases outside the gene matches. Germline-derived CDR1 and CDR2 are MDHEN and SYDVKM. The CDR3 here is CASSNSGKTYEQYF. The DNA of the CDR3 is TGTGCCAGCAGCAATAGCGGGAAAACCTACGAGCAGTACTTC.

The CDR3 loop is CASSRLPGAGQNEQYF. The CDR3, as DNA: TGTGCCAGCAGCCGCCTCCCAGGGGCAGGGCAAAACGAGCAGTACTTC. V is TRBV3-1 (or the pseudogene TRBV3-2) and J is TRBJ2-7; perhaps TRBD1 as D (6 bases). Germline CDR1 and CDR2: LGHDT and YNNKEL (reference sequence). V shed 4 bases and J shed 5 bases, with 21 bases lying between them. The CDR3 loop spans 16 amino acids.

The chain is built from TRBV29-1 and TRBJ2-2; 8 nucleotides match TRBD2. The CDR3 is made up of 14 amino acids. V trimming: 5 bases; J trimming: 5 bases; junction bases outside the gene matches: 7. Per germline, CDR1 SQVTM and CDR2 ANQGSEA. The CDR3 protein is CSVILAAKTGELFF. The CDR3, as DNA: TGCAGCGTTATACTAGCGGCTAAGACCGGGGAGCTGTTTTTT.

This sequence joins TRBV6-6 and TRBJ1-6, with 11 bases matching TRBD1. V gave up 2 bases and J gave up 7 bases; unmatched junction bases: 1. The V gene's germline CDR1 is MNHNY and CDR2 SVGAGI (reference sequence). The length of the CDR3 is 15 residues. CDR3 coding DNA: TGTGCCAGCAGTTACGGGACAGGGGGAAATTCACCCCTCCACTTT. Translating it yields CASSYGTGGNSPLHF.

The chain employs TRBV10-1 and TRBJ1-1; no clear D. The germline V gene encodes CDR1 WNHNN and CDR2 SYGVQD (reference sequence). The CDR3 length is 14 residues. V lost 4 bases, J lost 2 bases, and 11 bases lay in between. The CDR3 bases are TGCGCCAGCAGTGGCCAGCGGTCTAACACTGAAGCTTTCTTT. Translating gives CASSGQRSNTEAFF.

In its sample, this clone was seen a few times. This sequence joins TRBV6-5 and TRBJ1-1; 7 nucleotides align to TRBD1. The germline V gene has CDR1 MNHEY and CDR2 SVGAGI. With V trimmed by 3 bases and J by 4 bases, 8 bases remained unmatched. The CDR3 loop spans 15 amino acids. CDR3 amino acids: CASSYGRQGVTEAFF. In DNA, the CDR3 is TGTGCCAGCAGTTATGGCCGCCAGGGGGTCACTGAAGCTTTCTTT.

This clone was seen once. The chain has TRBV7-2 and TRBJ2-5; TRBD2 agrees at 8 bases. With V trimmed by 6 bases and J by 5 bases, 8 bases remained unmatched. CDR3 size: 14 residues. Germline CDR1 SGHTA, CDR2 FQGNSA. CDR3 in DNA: TGTGCCAGCAGGGCTAGCCCTAGCGGGGAGACCCAGTACTTC. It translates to CASRASPSGETQYF.

CDR3 residues: CASSFDSYNEQFF. The CDR3 DNA follows: TGTGCCAGCAGCTTCGACAGCTACAATGAGCAGTTCTTC. The V gene is TRBV7-8, the J gene TRBJ2-1; D may be TRBD1 (5 bases). This CDR3 has 13 residues. The V gene lost 3 bases and the J gene lost 3 bases, with 6 bases spanning the gap. Germline CDR1 is SGHVS and CDR2 is FQNEAQ.

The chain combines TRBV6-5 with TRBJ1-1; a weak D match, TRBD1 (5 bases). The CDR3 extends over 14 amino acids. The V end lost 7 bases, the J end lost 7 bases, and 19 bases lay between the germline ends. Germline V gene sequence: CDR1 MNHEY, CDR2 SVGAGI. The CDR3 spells CASTRAGLDLEAFF. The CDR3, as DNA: TGTGCCAGCACCAGGGCCGGGCTAGACCTTGAAGCTTTCTTT.

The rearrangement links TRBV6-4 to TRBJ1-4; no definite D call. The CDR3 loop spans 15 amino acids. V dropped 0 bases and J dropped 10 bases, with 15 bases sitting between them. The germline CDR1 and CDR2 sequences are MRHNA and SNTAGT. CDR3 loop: CASSDSNFPGRKLFF. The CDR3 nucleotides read TGTGCCAGCAGTGACTCGAACTTCCCCGGGAGAAAACTGTTTTTT.